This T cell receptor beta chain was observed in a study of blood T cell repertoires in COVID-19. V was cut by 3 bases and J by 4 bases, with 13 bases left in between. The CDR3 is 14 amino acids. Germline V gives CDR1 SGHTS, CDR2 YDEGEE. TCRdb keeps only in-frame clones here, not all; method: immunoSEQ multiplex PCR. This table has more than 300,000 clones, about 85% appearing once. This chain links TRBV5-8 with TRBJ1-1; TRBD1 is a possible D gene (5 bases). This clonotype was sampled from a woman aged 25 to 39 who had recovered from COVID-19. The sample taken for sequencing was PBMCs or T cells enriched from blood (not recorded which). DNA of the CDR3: TGTGCCAGCAGCTGGGGCCCGGAGGGCACTGAAGCTTTCTTT. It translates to CASSWGPEGTEAFF. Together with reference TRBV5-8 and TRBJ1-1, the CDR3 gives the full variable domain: EAGVTQSPTHLIKTRGQQATLRCSPISGHTSVYWYQQALGLGLQFLLWYDEGEERNRGNFPPRFSGRQFPNYSSELNVNALELEDSALYLCASSWGPEGTEAFFGQGTRLTVV.